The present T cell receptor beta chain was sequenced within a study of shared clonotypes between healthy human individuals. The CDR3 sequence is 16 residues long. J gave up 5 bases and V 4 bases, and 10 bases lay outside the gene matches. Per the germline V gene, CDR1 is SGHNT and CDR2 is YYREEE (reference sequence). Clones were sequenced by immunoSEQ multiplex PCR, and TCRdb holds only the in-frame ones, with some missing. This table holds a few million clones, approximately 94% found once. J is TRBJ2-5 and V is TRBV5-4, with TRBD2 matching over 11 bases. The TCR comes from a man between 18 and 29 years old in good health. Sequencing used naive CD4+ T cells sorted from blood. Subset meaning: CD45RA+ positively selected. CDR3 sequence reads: CASSPLTSGVRETQYF. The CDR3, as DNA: TGTGCCAGCAGCCCTCTGACTAGCGGGGTCAGGGAGACCCAGTACTTC.